Below, 17 T cell receptor beta chains from the same sample are listed, as sequenced in a study of CD8 T cells in ankylosing spondylitis. Overall study results and limits: Apparently characteristic of ankylosing spondylitis blood was a TCR beta motif (about eight highly homologous variants).

Their antigens are not known. TCRdb called the 5' RACE reads again in MiXCR, with one record for every CDR3 protein. The table records around 480,000 distinct CDR3 sequences, roughly 18% of them present only once. The sample was blood, either unsorted or a sorted T cell fraction (not recorded which). These receptors all stem from a male donor with ankylosing spondylitis.

The chain links TRBV20-1 to TRBJ2-5; a weak D match, TRBD1 (5 bases). The CDR3 extends over 14 amino acids. The V gene lost 6 bases and the J gene lost 3 bases, with 17 bases spanning the gap. Germline V lookup: CDR1 DFQATT, CDR2 SNEGSKA (reference sequence). The CDR3 region is CSAPRATVEETQYF. Here the CDR3 DNA reads TGCAGTGCCCCGAGAGCGACAGTGGAAGAGACCCAGTACTTC.

V and J are TRBV2 and TRBJ2-7; 7 bases fit TRBD2. V dropped 8 bases and J dropped 1; count of bases not matched to a gene: 11. The CDR3 has 15 residues. The germline gives CDR1 SNHLY, CDR2 FYNNEI. The CDR3 DNA is TGTGCCAGCGTTGCCCGGGGCGGGAGATCCTACGAGCAGTACTTC. This encodes CASVARGGRSYEQYF.

This clonotype was counted between two and nine times. The chain joins TRBV20-1 to TRBJ2-7, with 10 bases identical to TRBD1. The CDR3 is 13 residues long. Germline V lookup: CDR1 DFQATT, CDR2 SNEGSKA (reference sequence). Germline trimming cut 6 bases from V and 3 bases from J; bases unmatched to any gene: 5. CDR3 sequence reads: CSAPTGGLYEQYF. Written as DNA, the CDR3 is TGCAGTGCACCGACAGGGGGCCTCTACGAGCAGTACTTC.

This clonotype was seen repeatedly, ten times or more. The chain recombines TRBV12-3 or TRBV12-4 with TRBJ2-1; D is ambiguous. Trimming cost V 7 bases and J 1 base, with 11 bases left between them. The CDR3 has 14 residues. The CDR3 DNA sequence: TGTGCCAGCACCACTGCCCGGTCCTACAATGAGCAGTTCTTC. Amino acid sequence: CASTTARSYNEQFF.

The sample holds a few counts of this clonotype. Relative to the germline gene, one junction end is altered; a read error may explain this. The CDR3 region has the DNA TGTGCCGCCGCTAACCGCAATTTTGGACAGGCCCCTTTTCAGTTT. Translating it yields CAAANRNFGQAPFQF. This chain links TRBV7-9 with TRBJ1-1, with 7 nucleotides matching TRBD1. Germline CDR1 reads SEHNR; CDR2 reads FQNEAQ (reference sequence). CDR3 length: 15 amino acids. Supplemented by reference TRBV7-9 and TRBJ1-1, the full variable domain reads DTGVSQNPRHKITKRGQNVTFRCDPISEHNRLYWYRQTLGQGPEFLTYFQNEAQLEKSRLLSDRFSAERPKGSFSTLEIQRTEQGDSAMYLCAAANRNFGQAPFQFGQGTRLTVV.

The chain couples TRBV7-6 to TRBJ1-6; 7 nucleotides agree with TRBD1. Trimming removed 0 bases from V and 7 bases from J; junction bases left unmatched: 6. Germline-derived CDR1 and CDR2 are SGHVS and FNYEAQ. The CDR3 loop spans 16 amino acids. Written as DNA, the CDR3 is TGTGCCAGCAGCTTAGCGCAGGGGGGATGGAATTCACCCCTCCACTTT. Translation: CASSLAQGGWNSPLHF. Complete variable domain (other parts from reference TRBV7-6 and TRBJ1-6): GAGVSQSPRYKVTKRGQDVALRCDPISGHVSLYWYRQALGQGPEFLTYFNYEAQQDKSGLPNDRFSAERPEGSISTLTIQRTEQRDSAMYRCASSLAQGGWNSPLHFGNGTRLTVT.

This clonotype was picked up a small number of times. This chain links TRBV20-1 with TRBJ1-2, with D unclear. Trimming removed 1 base from V and 4 bases from J, with 7 bases in between. Germline CDR1 and CDR2: DFQATT and SNEGSKA (reference sequence). The CDR3 runs 12 residues. In DNA form, the CDR3 reads TGCAGTGCTAGAGTTGGTGCCTATGGCTACACCTTC. Residues: CSARVGAYGYTF.

V and J are TRBV4-1 and TRBJ1-1; maybe TRBD1 (5 bases). Looked up from germline, CDR1 is MGHRA and CDR2 is YSYEKL. Trimming cost V 4 bases and J 1 base, with 13 bases left between them. This CDR3 is built from 15 residues. The CDR3: CASSPGSATNTEAFF. The CDR3 coding sequence is TGCGCCAGCAGCCCAGGGTCGGCCACGAACACTGAAGCTTTCTTT.

In its sample, this clonotype was seen a few times. The V call is TRBV12-3 or TRBV12-4, the J call TRBJ2-3; no reliable D call. Trimming took 5 bases from V and 6 from J, leaving 12 bases between them. The CDR3 has 13 amino acids. CDR3 coding DNA: TGTGCCAGCAGTCAAGCAGAGCCGGATACGCAGTATTTT. Its translation: CASSQAEPDTQYF.

This clonotype was counted only a few times. This chain joins TRBV6-5 and TRBJ2-4; D remains unclear. V shed 2 bases and J shed 4 bases, with 12 bases lying between them. The CDR3 spans 15 residues. Germline CDR1 is MNHEY and CDR2 is SVGAGI. In DNA form, the CDR3 reads TGTGCCAGCAGTTACCGGCAGGAGCTAAAAAACATTCAGTACTTC. Encoded protein: CASSYRQELKNIQYF.

This clonotype showed up just a few times. The chain employs TRBV12-3 or TRBV12-4 and TRBJ1-6; D unclear. This CDR3 contains 15 residues. Trimming removed 6 bases at V and 0 bases at J, with 9 bases between. CDR3 sequence (DNA): TGTGCCAGCAGCCAACATTACTCCTATAATTCACCCCTCCACTTT. Translation gives CASSQHYSYNSPLHF.

The J gene is TRBJ2-1, the V gene TRBV19, with 7 bases that match TRBD2. The V gene end was trimmed by 9 bases and the J gene end by 3 bases; junction bases not matched to a gene: 8. The CDR3 extends over 14 amino acids. In germline, CDR1 is LNHDA, CDR2 SQIVND (reference sequence). Here the CDR3 reads CASREAGLYNEQFF. The CDR3 nucleotides read TGTGCCAGCCGCGAAGCGGGGCTCTACAATGAGCAGTTCTTC.

The chain uses TRBV6-2 or TRBV6-3 and TRBJ2-3; TRBD2 matches at 9 bases. Germline loops: CDR1 MNHEY, CDR2 SVGEGT. The J segment lost 2 bases and the V segment lost 3 bases, leaving 6 bases of the junction unmatched. The length of the CDR3 is 16 residues. The CDR3 nucleotides are TGTGCCAGCAGTTATTCAGCGGGAGGACACACAGATACGCAGTATTTT. Translation gives CASSYSAGGHTDTQYF.

The chain couples TRBV18 to TRBJ2-1; D is possibly TRBD1 (6 bases). Per the germline V gene, CDR1 is KGHSH and CDR2 is LQKENI. The CDR3 is 11 residues long. The V end lost 3 bases, the J end lost 12 bases, and 9 bases lay between the germline ends. The DNA for the CDR3 is TGTGCCAGCTCACCGTCACAGGGGCAGTTCTTC. Its translation is CASSPSQGQFF.

V and J are TRBV9 and TRBJ2-1; possible D gene TRBD2, 5 bases. This CDR3 region has 13 residues. The V end lost 0 bases, the J end lost 10 bases, and 11 bases lay between the germline ends. Germline V lookup: CDR1 SGDLS, CDR2 YYNGEE. The CDR3 spells CASSVDLTGEQFF. The CDR3, as DNA: TGTGCCAGCAGCGTAGACCTGACGGGGGAGCAGTTCTTC.

This clonotype was observed a handful of times. The chain uses TRBV7-2 and TRBJ2-7; D might be TRBD1 or TRBD2, each matching 5 bases. The germline V and J ends were trimmed by 4 bases and 5 bases, with 12 bases remaining between them. This CDR3 has 13 amino acids. Per germline, CDR1 SGHTA and CDR2 FQGNSA. In DNA, the CDR3 is TGTGCCAGCAGCTACCGGGACCCCAACGAGCAGTACTTC. Translation: CASSYRDPNEQYF.

The chain uses TRBV20-1 and TRBJ1-5; no firm D call. Germline V CDR1 and CDR2: DFQATT, SNEGSKA (reference sequence). CDR3 length equals 13 residues. Trimming took 3 bases from V and 2 from J, leaving 8 bases between them. Here the CDR3 DNA reads TGCAGTGCTAGCCGCGGTGGCAATCAGCCCCAGCATTTT. This sequence encodes CSASRGGNQPQHF.